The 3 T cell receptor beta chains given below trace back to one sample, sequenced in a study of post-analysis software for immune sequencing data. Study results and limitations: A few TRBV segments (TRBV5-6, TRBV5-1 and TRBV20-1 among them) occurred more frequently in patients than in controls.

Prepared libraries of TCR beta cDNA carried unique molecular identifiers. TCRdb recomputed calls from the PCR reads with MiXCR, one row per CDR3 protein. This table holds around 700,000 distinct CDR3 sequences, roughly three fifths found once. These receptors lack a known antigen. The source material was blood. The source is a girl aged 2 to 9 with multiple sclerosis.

The CDR3 region is CASSANGQATPTNYGYTF. The CDR3 nucleotides read TGTGCCAGCAGCGCGAACGGACAGGCGACTCCGACTAACTATGGCTACACCTTC. The rearrangement links TRBV9 to TRBJ1-2; TRBD1 aligns across 7 bases. Germline CDR1 is SGDLS and CDR2 is YYNGEE. CDR3 length: 18 amino acids. The ends lost 3 bases at V and 0 bases at J; junction bases unmatched: 14.

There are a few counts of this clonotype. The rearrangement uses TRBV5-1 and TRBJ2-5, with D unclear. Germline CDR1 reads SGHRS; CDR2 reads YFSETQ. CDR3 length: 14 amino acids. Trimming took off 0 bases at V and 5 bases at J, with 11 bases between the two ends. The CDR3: CASSLVMTGETQYF. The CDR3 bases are TGCGCCAGCAGCTTGGTCATGACTGGGGAGACCCAGTACTTC.

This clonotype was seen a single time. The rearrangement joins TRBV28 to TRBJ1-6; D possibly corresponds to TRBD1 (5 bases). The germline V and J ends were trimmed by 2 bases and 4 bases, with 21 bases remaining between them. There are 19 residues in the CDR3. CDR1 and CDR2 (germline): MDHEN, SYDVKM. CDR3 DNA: TGTGCCAGCAGTTTACTTTCAGGGATACGGGATACTTATAATTCACCCCTCCACTTT. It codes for CASSLLSGIRDTYNSPLHF.